This T cell receptor (beta chain) was profiled in a study of Ad26.COV2.S vaccination and SARS-CoV-2 variants. Study information: The vaccine Ad26.COV2.S was put into the muscle once, or twice with 56 days between. Points from the study as a whole: Overall T cell responses may have been underestimated by the analyses of TCR breadth and depth.

With 6 bases clipped from V and 5 bases from J, the junction kept 4 bases outside the gene matches. The CDR3 totals 13 residues. The germline V gene has CDR1 ENHRY and CDR2 SYGVKD. Regarding this clone: Antigen specificity is unknown.

TCRdb's copy holds only in-frame clones and misses some; the assay was immunoSEQ multiplex PCR. The sample yields some 270,000 clones, around nine tenths seen once. Treatment given: about 20 received Ad26.COV2.S at low or high dose, single or two shots; roughly 5 received placebo; per-sample allocation not given. The samples were gathered on day 63 after the first injection of vaccine or placebo. In Boston, the donor was an adult between 18-55 years of age. As its vector, the vaccine had Ad26, which expressed Wuhan-strain SARS-CoV-2 spike. The receptor comes from a person between 18 and 60 years old who received the Ad26.COV2.S COVID-19 vaccine or a placebo. The sample here was peripheral blood, taken in a trial of Ad26.COV2.S vaccine versus placebo. V usage is TRBV10-3 and J usage is TRBJ2-7; 10 bases agree with TRBD1. CDR3 in amino acids: CAISRDRGDEQYF. In nucleotides, the CDR3 is TGTGCCATCAGCCGGGACAGGGGCGACGAGCAGTACTTC.